The sequence of this T cell receptor beta chain was determined in a study of T cell repertoires in cytomegalovirus infection. Study at large: Public TCR beta signature analysis indicated the presence of both CMV infection and matching HLA type.

A single record per CDR3 protein comes from TCRdb applying MiXCR to the reads. This table has about 180,000 distinct CDR3 sequences, approximately 14% appearing once. This clonotype occurred a few times. The antigen remains undetermined. There are 15 residues in the CDR3. The ends lost 5 bases at V and 5 bases at J; junction bases unmatched: 7. Study-level findings and limits: Individuals carrying CMV plus the relevant HLA were identified by cumulative frequency of public TCR beta families. Dominating the ex vivo response were HLA-C-restricted CMV-specific TCR beta clonotypes.

Sample: PBMCs. The receptor was derived from a human donor in good health (CMV status not recorded). Some clones in this sample may be carry-over from other donors' samples. The chain joins TRBV12-3 or TRBV12-4 to TRBJ2-1; 9 nucleotides align to TRBD2. In DNA, the CDR3 is TGTGCCAGCAGTCTCAGCGGGAGGCTCAACAATGAGCAGTTCTTC. Protein product: CASSLSGRLNNEQFF.